One and the same sample provided the 18 T cell receptor beta chains below, sequenced in a study of blood T cell repertoires in COVID-19. Assay: immunoSEQ multiplex PCR; the TCRdb copy retains only in-frame clones and omits some. Among 320,000 or so clones, approximately 88% were seen once, and the ten largest hold around 4.8%. The specimen was PBMCs or T cells enriched from blood (not recorded which). The source is a man aged 55 to 70 who had recovered from COVID-19.

The gene calls are TRBV9 and TRBJ1-4; TRBD1 aligns across 10 bases. The CDR3 totals 15 residues. Trimming cost V 4 bases and J 5 bases; bases outside gene matches: 5. CDR1 is SGDLS, CDR2 YYNGEE, per germline. The CDR3 nucleotides are TGTGCCAGCAGCTCTAGGACAGGGGGAAATGAAAAACTGTTTTTT. The encoded protein is CASSSRTGGNEKLFF. The whole variable domain, filled in from reference TRBV9 and TRBJ1-4, reads DSGVTQTPKHLITATGQRVTLRCSPRSGDLSVYWYQQSLDQGLQFLIQYYNGEERAKGNILERFSAQQFPDLHSELNLSSLELGDSALYFCASSSRTGGNEKLFFGSGTQLSVL.

The chain has TRBV5-1 and TRBJ2-3; 14 positions agree with TRBD2. Germline lookup yields CDR1 SGHRS and CDR2 YFSETQ. The CDR3 has 18 amino acids. The junction had 11 bases not matched to a gene; V was cut back by 4 bases and J by 4 bases. The DNA for the CDR3 is TGCGCCAGCAGCATCGGGACTAGCGGGAGTAACGCCCCAGATACGCAGTATTTT. Amino acid sequence: CASSIGTSGSNAPDTQYF.

The chain has TRBV3-1 (or the pseudogene TRBV3-2) and TRBJ2-2; 7 positions match TRBD1. Germline assignment: CDR1 LGHDT and CDR2 YNNKEL (reference sequence). This CDR3 has 15 amino acids. V lost 3 bases, J lost 1 base, and 2 bases stayed unmatched. Here the CDR3 reads CASSHRTGNTGELFF. As DNA, the CDR3 is TGTGCCAGCAGCCACCGGACAGGGAACACCGGGGAGCTGTTTTTT.

A note on this clone: The junction departs from the called germline gene at one end, perhaps through a read error. V and J are TRBV6-5 and TRBJ2-7, with no clear D. CDR3 size: 11 residues. Germline V gives CDR1 MNHEY, CDR2 SVGAGI. The CDR3 is CATTSSNSDFF. The CDR3 DNA is TGTGCCACCACATCTTCTAACAGTGATTTCTTC.

On this clone: Other DNA variants within this sample encode the same CDR3. The chain combines TRBV4-1 with TRBJ2-7; D is uncertain. The CDR3 is made up of 13 amino acids. Looked up from germline, CDR1 is MGHRA and CDR2 is YSYEKL. Trimming took 0 bases from V and 2 from J, leaving 5 bases between them. The DNA for the CDR3 is TGCGCCAGCAGCCAAGAATTAACCTACGAGCAGTACTTC. It yields the protein CASSQELTYEQYF.

The rearrangement links TRBV27 to TRBJ1-5; D unclear. Germline lookup yields CDR1 MNHEY and CDR2 SMNVEV (reference sequence). The CDR3 runs 16 residues. Trimming shortened V by 4 bases and J by 2 bases, and 15 bases separated the two germline ends. The CDR3 spells CASSSGFIRGNQPQHF. The CDR3 DNA reads TGTGCCAGCAGTTCGGGATTTATTCGAGGCAATCAGCCCCAGCATTTT.

The V gene is TRBV23-1, the J gene TRBJ1-4; D is ambiguous. TRBV23-1 is noted as an ORF with a role that remains uncertain. The CDR3 is made up of 17 amino acids. V lost 3 bases, J lost 0 bases, and 14 bases lay in between. The CDR3 is CASSHGTGSTTNEKLFF. The CDR3 region has the DNA TGCGCCAGCAGTCATGGAACGGGATCGACAACTAATGAAAAACTGTTTTTT.

Notes on this clone: This CDR3 is also generated by other DNA sequences in the sample. Written as DNA, the CDR3 is TGCGCCAGCAGCTTGGACCCTAGCGGCTACGAGCAGTACTTC. It codes for CASSLDPSGYEQYF. This chain uses TRBV5-1 with TRBJ2-7; 7 bases fit TRBD2. J gave up 3 bases and V 0 bases, and 3 bases lay outside the gene matches. In germline, CDR1 is SGHRS, CDR2 YFSETQ. The CDR3 length is 14 residues.

The chain joins TRBV5-5 to TRBJ1-5; 8 bases fit TRBD1. The CDR3 extends over 19 amino acids. V lost 3 bases to trimming and J lost 0 bases; unmatched junction nucleotides: 14. CDR1 and CDR2 from the germline V gene are SGHKS and YYEKEE (reference sequence). The CDR3 region is CASSYGQGGGPYSNQPQHF. The CDR3 nucleotides read TGTGCCAGCAGCTACGGACAGGGTGGGGGGCCCTATAGCAATCAGCCCCAGCATTTT.

The V and J genes are TRBV9 and TRBJ1-3, with 9 bases lining up with TRBD1. This CDR3 spans 16 amino acids. The germline V gene encodes CDR1 SGDLS and CDR2 YYNGEE. Trimming took 3 bases from V and 0 from J; bases not matched to a gene: 4. The CDR3 region is CASSAQGALSGNTIYF. CDR3 DNA: TGTGCCAGCAGCGCACAGGGGGCCCTCTCTGGAAACACCATATATTTT. The full variable domain, rest sourced from reference TRBV9 and TRBJ1-3, is DSGVTQTPKHLITATGQRVTLRCSPRSGDLSVYWYQQSLDQGLQFLIQYYNGEERAKGNILERFSAQQFPDLHSELNLSSLELGDSALYFCASSAQGALSGNTIYFGEGSWLTVV.

The rearrangement uses TRBV7-2 and TRBJ2-7; tentatively, D is TRBD2 (6 bases). V was cut by 5 bases and J by 2 bases, with 19 bases left in between. CDR1 is SGHTA, CDR2 FQGNSA, per germline. This CDR3 spans 16 amino acids. CDR3 sequence reads: CASSPRPGSETYEQYF. CDR3 nucleotide sequence: TGTGCCAGCAGCCCCCGACCCGGGAGCGAGACCTACGAGCAGTACTTC.

CDR3 sequence: CATSGASRTSNEQYF. The CDR3 DNA is TGTGCCACCAGTGGTGCTTCCCGGACATCCAACGAGCAGTACTTC. The rearrangement joins TRBV24-1 to TRBJ2-7; perhaps TRBD1 as D (5 bases). Germline-derived CDR1 and CDR2 are KGHDR and SFDVKD. The CDR3 runs to 15 residues. The V gene lost 5 bases and the J gene lost 5 bases, with 18 bases spanning the gap.

The chain joins TRBV4-2 to TRBJ1-1; the D gene is possibly TRBD1 (6 bases). Between the trimmed V and J ends, which lost 11 bases and 6 bases, there was a span of 19 bases. In germline, CDR1 is LGHNA, CDR2 YNFKEQ. CDR3 length equals 13 residues. CDR3 sequence reads: CAARRGGAAEAFF. The CDR3 nucleotides read TGTGCCGCCCGTAGGGGGGGGGCAGCTGAAGCTTTCTTT.

V gene TRBV29-1 combines with J gene TRBJ1-1, with a tentative D call TRBD1 (5 bases). The germline V gene encodes CDR1 SQVTM and CDR2 ANQGSEA. CDR3 length equals 13 residues. The CDR3 nucleotides are TGCACCGCTAGTACAGGAGCTGACACTGAAGCTTTCTTT. This translates into CTASTGADTEAFF. Full variable domain (remainder filled in from reference TRBV29-1 and TRBJ1-1): SAVISQKPSRDICQRGTSLTIQCQVDSQVTMMFWYRQQPGQSLTLIATANQGSEATYESGFVIDKFPISRPNLTFSTLTVSNMSPEDSSIYLCTASTGADTEAFFGQGTRLTVV.

The chain joins TRBV7-2 to TRBJ2-3; 9 bases line up with TRBD2. Germline CDR1 reads SGHTA; CDR2 reads FQGNSA. The CDR3 is 15 residues long. The V and J ends lost 5 bases and 2 bases, in that order; junction bases with no gene match: 5. CDR3: CASSPAGGPTDTQYF. CDR3 coding DNA: TGTGCCAGCAGCCCGGCGGGAGGGCCCACAGATACGCAGTATTTT.

The chain uses TRBV15 and TRBJ1-1, with 8 positions matching TRBD1. Germline values: CDR1 LNHNV, CDR2 YYDKDF (reference sequence). There are 17 residues in the CDR3. After removal of 3 bases from V and 1 base from J, the junction contained 10 bases not matched to a gene. CDR3 sequence reads: CATSRGQVRKGNTEAFF. CDR3 DNA sequence: TGTGCCACCAGCAGGGGACAGGTACGGAAGGGGAACACTGAAGCTTTCTTT.

The chain uses TRBV19 and TRBJ2-1; 9 bases fit TRBD1. V shed 5 bases and J 7 bases; nucleotides not matched to a gene: 9. Germline values: CDR1 LNHDA, CDR2 SQIVND (reference sequence). This CDR3 spans 15 amino acids. In nucleotides, the CDR3 is TGTGCCAGTAGTCTCGGGGGGACAGGGAAGAATGAGCAGTTCTTC. Translated: CASSLGGTGKNEQFF.

This chain connects TRBV5-4 to TRBJ1-2, with 8 positions matching TRBD1. The length of the CDR3 is 14 residues. V shed 1 base and J 4 bases; nucleotides not matched to a gene: 3. Germline V gene sequence: CDR1 SGHNT, CDR2 YYREEE (reference sequence). DNA for the CDR3: TGTGCCAGCAGCTTGCAGGGGGCGAGCTATGGCTACACCTTC. Its protein is CASSLQGASYGYTF. The full variable domain, with the rest looked up from reference TRBV5-4 and TRBJ1-2, is ETGVTQSPTHLIKTRGQQVTLRCSSQSGHNTVSWYQQALGQGPQFIFQYYREEENGRGNFPPRFSGLQFPNYSSELNVNALELDDSALYLCASSLQGASYGYTFGSGTRLTVV.